This T cell receptor beta chain was found in a study of neurological immune-mediated disorders. General study points: None of the CDR3 amino acid sequences of expanded clones were shared across subjects, and this suggested private repertoires in all groups. The repertoires of 18 of 34 multiple sclerosis patients were placed by phylogenetic grouping in a single related-CDR3 cluster, which may be a signature.

As for the cDNA, it was generated by 5'RACE with 10-nucleotide random UMIs. Over 200 million TCR-beta sequences from 15-18 subjects came out of each sequencing run. Via MiXCR, TCRdb re-called the 5' RACE reads, giving one row per CDR3 protein. The sample records 60,000 to 85,000 distinct CDR3 sequences, 4.5% to 6% being singletons. Of note for this clonotype: Its antigen is currently unknown.

Germline CDR1 SGHTS, CDR2 YDEGEE. V dropped 4 bases and J dropped 2; count of bases not matched to a gene: 7. The CDR3 covers 16 residues. The sample taken for sequencing was PBMCs. The clonotype comes from a woman between 65 and 79 years old with multiple sclerosis. The gene calls are TRBV5-8 and TRBJ2-2; 8 nucleotides align to TRBD1. This chain's CDR3 is CASSRRTGINTGELFF. Written as DNA, the CDR3 is TGTGCCAGCAGCCGAAGGACAGGGATCAACACCGGGGAGCTGTTTTTT.